This T cell receptor (beta chain) comes out of a study of cytomegalovirus exposure and HLA in healthy donors. This PCR relied on a set of 60 Vbeta primers and 13 Jbeta primers. Clones were read by immunoSEQ multiplex PCR, and TCRdb kept only the in-frame ones, dropping some. This sample has about 200,000 clones, with about 82% found just once. This CDR3 comprises 17 residues. V was pared by 0 bases and J by 7 bases, with 21 bases between. Germline V gives CDR1 LGHNA, CDR2 YSLEER. The sample was PBMCs. The sequence came from a man in his thirties or forties in good health and CMV-seronegative. This chain uses TRBV4-3 with TRBJ1-2; D is perhaps TRBD1 (5 bases). CDR3 in amino acids: CASSQEIRPGRGGGYTF. For the CDR3, the DNA is TGCGCCAGCAGCCAAGAAATCCGCCCGGGGCGGGGTGGTGGCTACACCTTC.